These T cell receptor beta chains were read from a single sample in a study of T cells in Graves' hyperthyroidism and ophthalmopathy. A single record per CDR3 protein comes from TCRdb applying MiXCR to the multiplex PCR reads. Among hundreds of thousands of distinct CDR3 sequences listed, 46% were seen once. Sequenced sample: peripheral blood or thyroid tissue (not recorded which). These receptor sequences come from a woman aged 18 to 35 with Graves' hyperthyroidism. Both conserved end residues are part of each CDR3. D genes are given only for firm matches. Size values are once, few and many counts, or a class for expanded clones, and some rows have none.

CDR3 protein: CASSSLKQGGTQYF; CDR3 DNA: TGTGCCAGCAGCTCTTTGAAACAGGGGGGGACCCAGTACTTC; D gene: TRBD1; J gene: TRBJ2-5; V gene: TRBV7-2; clone size: .
CDR3 protein: CASSLESEQYF; CDR3 DNA: TGCGCCAGCAGCTTAGAGAGCGAGCAGTACTTC; D gene: .; J gene: TRBJ2-7; V gene: TRBV5-1; clone size: many
CDR3 protein: CASSPQGLDYGYTF; CDR3 DNA: TGTGCCAGCAGCCCCCAGGGACTGGACTATGGCTACACCTTC; D gene: .; J gene: TRBJ1-2; V gene: TRBV24-1; clone size: .
CDR3 protein: CASIIHPGPETQYF; CDR3 DNA: TGTGCCAGCATCATCCATCCGGGGCCGGAGACCCAGTACTTC; D gene: .; J gene: TRBJ2-5; V gene: TRBV7-9; clone size: .
CDR3 protein: CAITGDGETQYF; CDR3 DNA: TGTGCCATCACTGGGGATGGGGAGACCCAGTACTTC; D gene: .; J gene: TRBJ2-5; V gene: TRBV10-3; clone size: .
CDR3 protein: CASSTSSGRGSYEQYF; CDR3 DNA: TGCGCCAGCAGCACCTCAAGCGGGAGGGGATCCTACGAGCAGTACTTC; D gene: TRBD2; J gene: TRBJ2-7; V gene: TRBV5-1; clone size: few
CDR3 protein: CASSQGQNQPQHF; CDR3 DNA: TGTGCCAGCAGTCAGGGACAGAATCAGCCCCAGCATTTT; D gene: TRBD1; J gene: TRBJ1-5; V gene: TRBV12-3/TRBV12-4; clone size: many
CDR3 protein: CASSPQQSYNSPLHF; CDR3 DNA: TGTGCCAGCAGTCCCCAACAGTCTTATAATTCACCCCTCCACTTT; D gene: .; J gene: TRBJ1-6; V gene: TRBV2; clone size: .
CDR3 protein: CATSRGTGGPYGYTF; CDR3 DNA: TGTGCCACCAGCAGAGGGACGGGGGGCCCCTATGGCTACACCTTC; D gene: .; J gene: TRBJ1-2; V gene: TRBV15; clone size: .
CDR3 protein: CSAQGGINQPQHF; CDR3 DNA: TGCAGTGCTCAAGGGGGCATCAATCAGCCCCAGCATTTT; D gene: TRBD1; J gene: TRBJ1-5; V gene: TRBV20-1; clone size: .
CDR3 protein: CSYVENTEAFF; CDR3 DNA: TGCAGTTACGTGGAGAACACTGAAGCTTTCTTT; D gene: .; J gene: TRBJ1-1; V gene: TRBV29-1; clone size: .
CDR3 protein: CASSEPGQGNQPQHF; CDR3 DNA: TGTGCCAGCAGTGAACCCGGACAGGGCAATCAGCCCCAGCATTTT; D gene: TRBD1; J gene: TRBJ1-5; V gene: TRBV2; clone size: .
CDR3 protein: CATSRVTSGSYEQYF; CDR3 DNA: TGTGCCACCAGCAGAGTTACTAGCGGCTCCTACGAGCAGTACTTC; D gene: TRBD2; J gene: TRBJ2-7; V gene: TRBV15; clone size: many
CDR3 protein: CASSEHRDRANEQYF; CDR3 DNA: TGTGCCAGCAGTGAGCACAGAGACAGGGCCAACGAGCAGTACTTC; D gene: TRBD1; J gene: TRBJ2-7; V gene: TRBV6-1; clone size: few
CDR3 protein: CAWNRGSSYEQYF; CDR3 DNA: TGTGCCTGGAACCGGGGTAGCTCCTACGAGCAGTACTTC; D gene: .; J gene: TRBJ2-7; V gene: TRBV29-1; clone size: .
CDR3 protein: CSVGTGFGYTF; CDR3 DNA: TGCAGCGTTGGGACAGGGTTTGGCTACACCTTC; D gene: TRBD1; J gene: TRBJ1-2; V gene: TRBV29-1; clone size: many
CDR3 protein: CASSLGTGRTNSPLHF; CDR3 DNA: TGTGCCAGCAGCCTAGGGACAGGGAGGACCAATTCACCCCTCCACTTT; D gene: TRBD1; J gene: TRBJ1-6; V gene: TRBV7-9; clone size: many
CDR3 protein: CASRLQGDTEAFF; CDR3 DNA: TGTGCCAGCAGGCTGCAGGGGGATACTGAAGCTTTCTTT; D gene: TRBD1; J gene: TRBJ1-1; V gene: TRBV12-3/TRBV12-4; clone size: .
CDR3 protein: CASSERDTGAGGTQYF; CDR3 DNA: TGTGCCAGCAGTGAGCGGGACACCGGGGCGGGAGGGACCCAGTACTTC; D gene: TRBD2; J gene: TRBJ2-5; V gene: TRBV2; clone size: .
CDR3 protein: CASSLAGPGADEQYF; CDR3 DNA: TGTGCCAGCAGTTTAGCAGGCCCGGGGGCGGACGAGCAGTACTTC; D gene: .; J gene: TRBJ2-7; V gene: TRBV12-3/TRBV12-4; clone size: .
CDR3 protein: CAISEGQGGYGYTF; CDR3 DNA: TGTGCCATCAGTGAGGGGCAGGGCGGCTATGGCTACACCTTC; D gene: .; J gene: TRBJ1-2; V gene: TRBV10-3; clone size: once
CDR3 protein: CAWGGVNSPLHF; CDR3 DNA: TGTGCCTGGGGGGGGGTCAATTCACCCCTCCACTTT; D gene: .; J gene: TRBJ1-6; V gene: TRBV10-3; clone size: .
CDR3 protein: CASSFTGRGAQETQYF; CDR3 DNA: TGTGCCAGCAGCTTCACCGGGCGTGGGGCCCAAGAGACCCAGTACTTC; D gene: .; J gene: TRBJ2-5; V gene: TRBV7-2; clone size: few
CDR3 protein: CASEGQWQKTQHF; CDR3 DNA: TGTGCCAGCGAGGGACAGTGGCAGAAGACCCAGCATTTT; D gene: TRBD1; J gene: TRBJ1-5; V gene: TRBV2; clone size: once
CDR3 protein: CAITTSGRWDTQYF; CDR3 DNA: TGTGCCATCACCACTAGCGGGAGATGGGATACGCAGTATTTT; D gene: TRBD2; J gene: TRBJ2-3; V gene: TRBV10-3; clone size: .
CDR3 protein: CASSSPSGGELFF; CDR3 DNA: TGTGCCAGCAGCAGCCCCTCAGGCGGGGAGCTGTTTTTT; D gene: .; J gene: TRBJ2-2; V gene: TRBV7-9; clone size: .
CDR3 protein: CAISESDRGSYEQYF; CDR3 DNA: TGTGCCATCAGTGAGTCCGACAGGGGATCCTACGAGCAGTACTTC; D gene: TRBD1; J gene: TRBJ2-7; V gene: TRBV10-3; clone size: many
CDR3 protein: CASSLDSATGGEKLFF; CDR3 DNA: TGTGCCAGCAGTTTAGATTCGGCCACAGGAGGGGAAAAACTGTTTTTT; D gene: .; J gene: TRBJ1-4; V gene: TRBV9; clone size: few
CDR3 protein: CAAGGQDLYEQYF; CDR3 DNA: TGTGCCGCGGGAGGACAGGATCTTTACGAGCAGTACTTC; D gene: .; J gene: TRBJ2-7; V gene: TRBV10-3; clone size: few
CDR3 protein: CASSPGGTSYEQYF; CDR3 DNA: TGTGCCAGCAGCCCCGGGGGGACCTCCTACGAGCAGTACTTC; D gene: TRBD2; J gene: TRBJ2-7; V gene: TRBV7-9; clone size: .
CDR3 protein: CASSLRITIYF; CDR3 DNA: TGTGCCAGCAGCTTGAGAATCACCATATATTTT; D gene: .; J gene: TRBJ1-3; V gene: TRBV7-6; clone size: .
CDR3 protein: CASSLLPGQDGYTEAFF; CDR3 DNA: TGTGCCAGCAGCTTACTCCCAGGACAGGATGGGTACACTGAAGCTTTCTTT; D gene: TRBD1; J gene: TRBJ1-1; V gene: TRBV9; clone size: few
CDR3 protein: CASSLRQTDSPLHF; CDR3 DNA: TGTGCCAGCAGCTTACGGCAAACCGATTCACCCCTCCACTTT; D gene: .; J gene: TRBJ1-6; V gene: TRBV7-2; clone size: few
CDR3 protein: CASSQTATVGETQYF; CDR3 DNA: TGTGCCAGCAGCCAAACAGCCACAGTGGGGGAGACCCAGTACTTC; D gene: .; J gene: TRBJ2-5; V gene: TRBV5-6; clone size: many
CDR3 protein: CASSQDRATGELFF; CDR3 DNA: TGTGCCAGCAGCCAAGATCGAGCAACCGGGGAGCTGTTTTTT; D gene: .; J gene: TRBJ2-2; V gene: TRBV7-3; clone size: few
CDR3 protein: CASKDAGYEKLFF; CDR3 DNA: TGTGCCAGCAAGGACGCCGGCTATGAAAAACTGTTTTTT; D gene: .; J gene: TRBJ1-4; V gene: TRBV6-6; clone size: few
CDR3 protein: CSGEWDSGETQYF; CDR3 DNA: TGCAGTGGCGAATGGGACAGTGGGGAGACCCAGTACTTC; D gene: TRBD1; J gene: TRBJ2-5; V gene: TRBV20-1; clone size: .
CDR3 protein: CATSSYSGGVSSPLHF; CDR3 DNA: TGTGCCACCAGCAGTTACTCTGGGGGTGTCAGTTCACCCCTCCACTTT; D gene: .; J gene: TRBJ1-6; V gene: TRBV15; clone size: .
CDR3 protein: CASSSTSGVVGEQYF; CDR3 DNA: TGTGCCAGCAGCTCGACTAGCGGGGTAGTAGGCGAGCAGTACTTC; D gene: TRBD2; J gene: TRBJ2-7; V gene: TRBV7-8; clone size: few
CDR3 protein: CSANGRGQSYEQYF; CDR3 DNA: TGCAGTGCTAATGGCCGGGGACAGTCCTACGAGCAGTACTTC; D gene: TRBD1; J gene: TRBJ2-7; V gene: TRBV20-1; clone size: few
CDR3 protein: CSASVATNEKLFF; CDR3 DNA: TGCAGTGCTAGTGTTGCAACTAATGAAAAACTGTTTTTT; D gene: .; J gene: TRBJ1-4; V gene: TRBV20-1; clone size: few
CDR3 protein: CASHSTRNYGYTF; CDR3 DNA: TGTGCCAGTCATTCGACAAGAAACTATGGCTACACCTTC; D gene: .; J gene: TRBJ1-2; V gene: TRBV7-9; clone size: few
CDR3 protein: CAISLSAGVEETQYF; CDR3 DNA: TGTGCCATCAGCCTCTCCGCGGGAGTCGAAGAGACCCAGTACTTC; D gene: TRBD2; J gene: TRBJ2-5; V gene: TRBV10-3; clone size: many
CDR3 protein: CASSWSLNTEAFF; CDR3 DNA: TGTGCCAGCAGCTGGTCACTGAACACTGAAGCTTTCTTT; D gene: .; J gene: TRBJ1-1; V gene: TRBV11-2; clone size: .
CDR3 protein: CASSPSGKETQYF; CDR3 DNA: TGTGCCAGCAGCCCTAGCGGGAAAGAGACCCAGTACTTC; D gene: TRBD2; J gene: TRBJ2-5; V gene: TRBV7-2; clone size: many
CDR3 protein: CASSLAGGQGNQPQHF; CDR3 DNA: TGCGCCAGCAGCTTGGCCGGGGGACAGGGCAATCAGCCCCAGCATTTT; D gene: TRBD1; J gene: TRBJ1-5; V gene: TRBV5-1; clone size: .
CDR3 protein: CASSSTPDRGAETQYF; CDR3 DNA: TGTGCCAGCAGCTCAACCCCAGACAGGGGAGCGGAGACCCAGTACTTC; D gene: TRBD1; J gene: TRBJ2-5; V gene: TRBV7-8; clone size: many
CDR3 protein: CASRREGSGTEAFF; CDR3 DNA: TGTGCCAGCAGAAGGGAGGGGTCAGGGACTGAAGCTTTCTTT; D gene: .; J gene: TRBJ1-1; V gene: TRBV4-2; clone size: .